This T cell receptor (beta chain) appears in the sequencing data of a study of cytomegalovirus exposure and HLA in healthy donors. There were likely unrecorded immune exposures, though donors were nominally healthy when sampled. Broader study findings: Researchers reported in a later analysis that common viral pathogens appeared linked to several top clusters. Later analysis demonstrated an association between a missense DCLRE1C variant and TCR beta V- and J-gene trimming.

CDR3 length: 14 amino acids. Germline CDR1 and CDR2: SGHTA and FQGNSA. With V trimmed by 6 bases and J by 4 bases, 6 bases remained unmatched. In the PCR, 60 Vbeta and 13 Jbeta primers were used. The protocol was immunoSEQ multiplex PCR, while the TCRdb copy is restricted to in-frame clones and leaves out a portion. The data contain roughly 150,000 clones, about four fifths of them singletons. A word on this clone: Its antigen is still unknown.

The sample comprised PBMCs. The chain combines TRBV7-2 with TRBJ2-3; TRBD1 matches at 8 bases. The sequence derives from a male donor in good health and CMV-seronegative. CDR3 loop: CASSYNRGSDTQYF. CDR3 in DNA: TGTGCCAGCAGTTACAACAGGGGGTCAGATACGCAGTATTTT.